Listed below are T cell receptor beta chains from one sample, sequenced in a study of OX40 agonist ivuxolimab in advanced cancers. The repertoire was sequenced with immunoSEQ multiplex PCR; TCRdb's copy has only in-frame clones and lacks some. This sample has tens of thousands of clones; about 91% occur once, and the top ten carry roughly 1.9%. Source: CD4+ or CD8+ T cells sorted from blood, taken in a trial of the OX40 agonist ivuxolimab. These TCRs come from an adult with an advanced solid tumor such as melanoma, head and neck, liver or kidney cancer. The CDR3 runs from the conserved cysteine through the conserved F or W. Each record gives: V gene, D gene, J gene, CDR3 protein. The D gene is left open where the match is weak.

TRBV28,TRBD2,TRBJ2-1,CASSLSGGENNEQFF
TRBV7-6,TRBD1,TRBJ1-4,CASSPRTGNEKLFF
TRBV2,-,TRBJ1-6,CASTRGHNSPLHF
TRBV6-5,-,TRBJ2-2,CASSWDRDGVGELFF
TRBV10-1,TRBD2,TRBJ2-3,CASSESSGSTDTQYF
TRBV30,-,TRBJ1-6,CAWTPPAGIYSPLHF
TRBV5-1,-,TRBJ1-1,CASSRSGGGTEAFF
TRBV28,-,TRBJ1-5,CASSTNRDAQPQHF
TRBV6-5,-,TRBJ2-7,CASSYEGRVNEQYF
TRBV27,-,TRBJ1-2,CASSFRVEGNYGYTF
TRBV7-8,TRBD2,TRBJ2-1,CASSRGLAENDEQFF
TRBV29-1,TRBD1,TRBJ1-4,CSVVFTAGGLGKLFF
TRBV9,-,TRBJ2-5,CASSGSSRETQYF
TRBV6-1,-,TRBJ1-5,CASSGGGSNQPQHF
TRBV9,TRBD1,TRBJ2-3,CASSVEGQGTDTQYF
TRBV7-9,TRBD1,TRBJ1-1,CASSPSGTGHTEAFF
TRBV28,-,TRBJ1-1,CASSSGQNTEAFF
TRBV5-4,-,TRBJ1-1,CASSSLMGGGGTEAFF
TRBV7-2,TRBD1,TRBJ2-5,CASSPTTGAGGETQYF
TRBV6-6,TRBD1,TRBJ1-2,CASSTDRNNYGYTF
TRBV19,TRBD1,TRBJ2-1,CASSGKLGTGKNEQFF
TRBV29-1,-,TRBJ2-3,CSVEAKEADTQYF
TRBV10-3,-,TRBJ1-1,CAASSDPNTEAFF
TRBV27,-,TRBJ2-3,CASTELGADTQYF
TRBV6-1,TRBD1,TRBJ2-7,CASSEMWTGASYEQYF
TRBV6-1,-,TRBJ1-5,CASSDGGEHQPQHF
TRBV7-2,-,TRBJ2-5,CASSLGGPRQTQYF
TRBV5-1,TRBD2,TRBJ2-1,CASSLRRSGRATEQFF